This TCR beta chain comes out of a study of cytomegalovirus exposure and HLA in healthy donors. About the study: The roughly 670 first-cohort repertoires shared a platform with the 130 or so validation repertoires, as reported in a later analysis.

Some clones are missing from TCRdb's copy, which holds only in-frame ones; the method was immunoSEQ multiplex PCR. The repertoire includes about 160,000 clones, 85% of them detected once, and approximately 2.3% sits in the top ten. On this clone itself: The antigen remains undetermined.

The study's findings and limits: The study listed some 160 cytomegalovirus-associated TCR beta chains. Most TCR sequences proved rare, with some public TCRs found in many donors. Cytomegalovirus status was reportedly diagnosed by the classifier with high specificity and sensitivity.

The CDR3 covers 20 residues. CDR1 is LNHNV and CDR2 is YYDKDF in the germline V gene (reference sequence). V lost 0 bases and J lost 3; bases outside the gene matches: 10. What was sequenced was PBMCs. This chain uses TRBV15 with TRBJ2-1; 14 nucleotides line up with TRBD2. The receptor's source is a man aged 25 to 40 in good health and CMV-seropositive. The CDR3 sequence is CATSRDRGTSGGKNYNEQFF. The CDR3 coding sequence is TGTGCCACCAGCAGAGATCGGGGGACTAGCGGGGGCAAAAACTACAATGAGCAGTTCTTC.